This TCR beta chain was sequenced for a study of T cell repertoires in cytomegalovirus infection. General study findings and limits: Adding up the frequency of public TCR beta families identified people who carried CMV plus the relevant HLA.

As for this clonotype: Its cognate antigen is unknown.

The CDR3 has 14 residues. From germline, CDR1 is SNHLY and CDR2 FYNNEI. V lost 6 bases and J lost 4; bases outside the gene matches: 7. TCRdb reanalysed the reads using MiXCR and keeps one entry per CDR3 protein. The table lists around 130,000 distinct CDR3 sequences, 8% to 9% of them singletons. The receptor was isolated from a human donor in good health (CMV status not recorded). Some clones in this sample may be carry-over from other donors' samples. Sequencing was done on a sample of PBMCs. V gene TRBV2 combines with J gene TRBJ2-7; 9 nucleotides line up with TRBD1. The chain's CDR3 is CASRGQGQGYEQYF. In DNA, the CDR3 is TGTGCCAGCAGGGGACAGGGACAGGGATACGAGCAGTACTTC.